This T cell receptor beta chain was recorded in a study of T cells expressing NK-cell markers. In the study overall: One of eight sequenced donors was HCMV-seronegative; the other seven were seropositive. Broader study findings: Expanded NKG2C+ T cell clones had unclear HCMV specificity. Dominance of the CD3+CD56-NKG2C+ fraction by these clonotypes also held in several donors.

5'RACE template switching with UMIs generated TCR beta cDNA. Each CDR3 protein gets one entry in TCRdb, which reprocessed the 5' RACE reads and gives no DNA. The listing records fewer than 300,000 distinct CDR3 sequences. The CDR3 totals 15 residues. Germline V gene lookup returns CDR1 MNHNS and CDR2 SASEGT. With regard to this clonotype: The antigen is undetermined.

The sequence was collected from a woman between 18 and 69 years old in good health. V gene TRBV6-1 combines with J gene TRBJ1-4. The sample taken for sequencing was blood T cells: a sorted CD56 or NKG2C T cell subset, CD4+ or CD8+ T cells, or bulk PBMC T cells (not recorded which). The CDR3 sequence: CASSGDRATNEKLFF.